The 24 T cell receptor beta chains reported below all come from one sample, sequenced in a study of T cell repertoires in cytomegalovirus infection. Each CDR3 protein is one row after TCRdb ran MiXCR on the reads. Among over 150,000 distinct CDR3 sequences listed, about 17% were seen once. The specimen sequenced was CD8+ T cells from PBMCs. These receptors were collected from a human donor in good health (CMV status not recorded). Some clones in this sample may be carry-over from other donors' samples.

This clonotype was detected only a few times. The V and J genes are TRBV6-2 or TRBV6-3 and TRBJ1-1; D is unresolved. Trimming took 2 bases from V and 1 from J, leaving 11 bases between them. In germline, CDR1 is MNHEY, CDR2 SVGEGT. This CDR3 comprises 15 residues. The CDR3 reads CASSYPVRQNTEAFF. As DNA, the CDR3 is TGTGCCAGCAGTTACCCGGTCAGACAGAACACTGAAGCTTTCTTT.

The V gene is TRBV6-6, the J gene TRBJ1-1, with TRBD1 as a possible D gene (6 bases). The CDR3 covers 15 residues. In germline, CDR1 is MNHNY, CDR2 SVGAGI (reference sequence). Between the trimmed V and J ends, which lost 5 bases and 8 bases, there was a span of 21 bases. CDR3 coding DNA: TGTGCCAGCAGTCCGAGGACAGCCCGAATAAACGAAGCTTTCTTT. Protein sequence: CASSPRTARINEAFF.

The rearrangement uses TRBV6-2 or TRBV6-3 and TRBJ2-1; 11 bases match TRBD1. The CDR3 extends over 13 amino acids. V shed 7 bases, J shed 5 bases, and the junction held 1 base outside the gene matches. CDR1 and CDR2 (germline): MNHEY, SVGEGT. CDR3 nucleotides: TGTGCCAGCACGGGACAGGGGGACAATGAGCAGTTCTTC. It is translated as CASTGQGDNEQFF.

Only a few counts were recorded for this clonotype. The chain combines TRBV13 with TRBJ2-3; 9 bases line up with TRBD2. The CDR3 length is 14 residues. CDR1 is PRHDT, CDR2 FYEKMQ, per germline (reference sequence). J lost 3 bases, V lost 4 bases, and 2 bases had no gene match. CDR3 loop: CASSSSGETDTQYF. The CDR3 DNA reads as TGTGCCAGCAGCTCTAGCGGGGAAACAGATACGCAGTATTTT.

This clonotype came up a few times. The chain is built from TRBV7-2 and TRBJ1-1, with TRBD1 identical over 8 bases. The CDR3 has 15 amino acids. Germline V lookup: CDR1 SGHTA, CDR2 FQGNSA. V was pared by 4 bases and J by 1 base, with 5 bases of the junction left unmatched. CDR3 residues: CASSYPGGANTEAFF. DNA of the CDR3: TGTGCCAGCAGCTACCCAGGGGGCGCGAACACTGAAGCTTTCTTT.

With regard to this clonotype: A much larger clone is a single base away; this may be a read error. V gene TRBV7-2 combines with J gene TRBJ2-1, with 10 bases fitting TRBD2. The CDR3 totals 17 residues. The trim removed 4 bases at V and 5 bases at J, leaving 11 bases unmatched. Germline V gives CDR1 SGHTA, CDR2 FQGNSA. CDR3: CASSSKSVLAGNNEQFF. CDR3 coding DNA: TGTGCCAGCAGCTCGAAATCCGTACTAGCGGGAAACAATGAGCAGTTCTTC.

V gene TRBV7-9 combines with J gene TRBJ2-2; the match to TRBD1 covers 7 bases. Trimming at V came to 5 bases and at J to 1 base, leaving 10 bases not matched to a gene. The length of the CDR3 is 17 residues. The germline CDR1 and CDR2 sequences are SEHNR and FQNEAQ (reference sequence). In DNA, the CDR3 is TGTGCCAGCAGCGTCCCCCGGACAGGTGGGAACACCGGGGAGCTGTTTTTT. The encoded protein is CASSVPRTGGNTGELFF.

The CDR3, as DNA: TGTGCCAGCAGCTCCCTCCGGGACAGACCTACTTCAGATACGCAGTATTTT. The encoded protein is CASSSLRDRPTSDTQYF. The rearrangement links TRBV11-1 to TRBJ2-3; 7 bases are shared with TRBD1. CDR1 SGHAT and CDR2 FQDESV come from the germline V gene (reference sequence). The V segment lost 4 bases and the J segment 4 bases; nucleotides outside the gene matches: 14. This CDR3 has 17 residues.

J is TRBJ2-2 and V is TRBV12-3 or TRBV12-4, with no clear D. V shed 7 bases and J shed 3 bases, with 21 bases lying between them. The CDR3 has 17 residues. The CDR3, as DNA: TGTGCCAGCACCTTGGCTAAGGGCCAGTTTTACACCGGGGAGCTGTTTTTT. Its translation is CASTLAKGQFYTGELFF.

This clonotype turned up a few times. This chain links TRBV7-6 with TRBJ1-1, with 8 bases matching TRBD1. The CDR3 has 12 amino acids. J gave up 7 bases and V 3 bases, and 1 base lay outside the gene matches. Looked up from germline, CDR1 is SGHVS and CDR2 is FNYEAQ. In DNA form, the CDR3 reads TGTGCCAGCAGCTTCGACAGGGGTGAAGCTTTCTTT. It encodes CASSFDRGEAFF.

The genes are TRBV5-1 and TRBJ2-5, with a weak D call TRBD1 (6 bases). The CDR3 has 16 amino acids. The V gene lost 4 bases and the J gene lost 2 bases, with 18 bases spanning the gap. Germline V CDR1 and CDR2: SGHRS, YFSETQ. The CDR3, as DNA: TGCGCCAGCAGCCAGACCGGACAGCCCTTTCAAGAGACCCAGTACTTC. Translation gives CASSQTGQPFQETQYF.

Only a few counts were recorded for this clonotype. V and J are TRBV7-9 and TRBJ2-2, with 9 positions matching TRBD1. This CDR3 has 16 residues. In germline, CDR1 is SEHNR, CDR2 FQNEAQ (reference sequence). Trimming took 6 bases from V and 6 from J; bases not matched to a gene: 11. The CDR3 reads CASSSGQGTGAGELFF. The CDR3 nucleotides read TGTGCCAGCAGTTCTGGACAGGGGACGGGCGCCGGGGAGCTGTTTTTT.

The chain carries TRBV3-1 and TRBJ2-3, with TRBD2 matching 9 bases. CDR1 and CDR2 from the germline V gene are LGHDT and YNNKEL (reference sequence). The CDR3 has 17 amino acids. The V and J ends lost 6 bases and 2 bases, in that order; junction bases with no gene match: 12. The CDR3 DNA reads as TGTGCCAGCAGTCAAACTCGGGCTAGCGGGGCCACAGATACGCAGTATTTT. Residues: CASSQTRASGATDTQYF.

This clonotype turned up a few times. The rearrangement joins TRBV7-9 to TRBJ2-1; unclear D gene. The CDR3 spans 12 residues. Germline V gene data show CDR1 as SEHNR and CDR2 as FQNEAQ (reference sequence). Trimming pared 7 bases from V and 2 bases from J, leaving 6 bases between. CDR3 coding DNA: TGTGCCAGCATCCGCCCCTACAATGAGCAGTTCTTC. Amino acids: CASIRPYNEQFF. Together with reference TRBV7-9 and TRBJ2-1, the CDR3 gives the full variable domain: DTGVSQNPRHKITKRGQNVTFRCDPISEHNRLYWYRQTLGQGPEFLTYFQNEAQLEKSRLLSDRFSAERPKGSFSTLEIQRTEQGDSAMYLCASIRPYNEQFFGPGTRLTVL.

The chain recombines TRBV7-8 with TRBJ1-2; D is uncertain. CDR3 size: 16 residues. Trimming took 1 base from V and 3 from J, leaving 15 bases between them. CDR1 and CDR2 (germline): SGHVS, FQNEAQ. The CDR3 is CASSLVLRMTDYGYTF. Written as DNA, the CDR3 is TGTGCCAGCAGCTTAGTCCTTAGGATGACCGACTATGGCTACACCTTC.

CDR3 DNA sequence: TGCAGTGCTAGAGATCCCGGACAGGGGAGTTCGAACTATGGCTACACCTTC. Its translation: CSARDPGQGSSNYGYTF. The gene calls are TRBV20-1 and TRBJ1-2; 9 bases line up with TRBD1. In germline, CDR1 is DFQATT, CDR2 SNEGSKA (reference sequence). V trimming: 0 bases; J trimming: 2 bases; junction bases outside the gene matches: 10. The CDR3 runs to 17 residues.

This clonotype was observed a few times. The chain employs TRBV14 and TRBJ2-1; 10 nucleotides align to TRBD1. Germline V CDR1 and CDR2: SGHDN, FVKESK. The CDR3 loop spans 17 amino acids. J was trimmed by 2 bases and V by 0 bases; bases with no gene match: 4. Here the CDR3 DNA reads TGTGCCAGCAGCCAAGATCGGGACAGGGGCGCCTACAATGAGCAGTTCTTC. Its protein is CASSQDRDRGAYNEQFF.

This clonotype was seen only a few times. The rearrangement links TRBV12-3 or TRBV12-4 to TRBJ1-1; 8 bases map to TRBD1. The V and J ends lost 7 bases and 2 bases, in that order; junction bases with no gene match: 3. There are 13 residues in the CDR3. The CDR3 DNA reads TGTGCCAGCACTACAGGGGGAAACACTGAAGCTTTCTTT. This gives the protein CASTTGGNTEAFF.

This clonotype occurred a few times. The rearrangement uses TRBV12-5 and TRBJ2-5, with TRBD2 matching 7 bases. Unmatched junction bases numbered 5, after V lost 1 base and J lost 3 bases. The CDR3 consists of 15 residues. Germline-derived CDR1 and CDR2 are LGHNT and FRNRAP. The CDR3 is CASGLGTAGEETQYF. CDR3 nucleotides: TGTGCTAGTGGTTTGGGAACTGCGGGGGAAGAGACCCAGTACTTC.

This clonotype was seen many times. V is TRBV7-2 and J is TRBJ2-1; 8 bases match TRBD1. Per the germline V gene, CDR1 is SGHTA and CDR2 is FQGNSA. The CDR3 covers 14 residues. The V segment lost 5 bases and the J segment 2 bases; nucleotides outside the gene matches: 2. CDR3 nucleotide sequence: TGTGCCAGCAGCACGGACAGGGCCTACAATGAGCAGTTCTTC. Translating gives CASSTDRAYNEQFF.

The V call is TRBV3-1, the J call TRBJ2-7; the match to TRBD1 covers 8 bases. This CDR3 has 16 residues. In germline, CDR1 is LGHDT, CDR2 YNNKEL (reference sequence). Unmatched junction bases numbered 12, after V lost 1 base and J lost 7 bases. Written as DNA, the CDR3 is TGTGCCAGCAGCCAAGTTCGGGGCAGGGGGCGAGAAGAGCAGTACTTC. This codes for CASSQVRGRGREEQYF.

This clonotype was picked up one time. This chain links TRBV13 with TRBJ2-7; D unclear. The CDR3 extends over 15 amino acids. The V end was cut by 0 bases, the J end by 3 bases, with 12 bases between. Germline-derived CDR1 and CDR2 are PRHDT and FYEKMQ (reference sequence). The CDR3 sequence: CASSLGSPQVYEQYF. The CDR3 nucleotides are TGTGCCAGCAGCTTAGGATCCCCGCAGGTCTACGAGCAGTACTTC.

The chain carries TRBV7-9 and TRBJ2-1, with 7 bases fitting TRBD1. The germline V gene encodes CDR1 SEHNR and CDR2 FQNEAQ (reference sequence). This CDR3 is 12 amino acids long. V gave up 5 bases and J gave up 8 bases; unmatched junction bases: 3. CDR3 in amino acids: CASSQGGDEQFF. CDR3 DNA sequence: TGTGCCAGCAGCCAAGGGGGCGATGAGCAGTTCTTC. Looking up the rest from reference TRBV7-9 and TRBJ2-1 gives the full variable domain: DTGVSQNPRHKITKRGQNVTFRCDPISEHNRLYWYRQTLGQGPEFLTYFQNEAQLEKSRLLSDRFSAERPKGSFSTLEIQRTEQGDSAMYLCASSQGGDEQFFGPGTRLTVL.

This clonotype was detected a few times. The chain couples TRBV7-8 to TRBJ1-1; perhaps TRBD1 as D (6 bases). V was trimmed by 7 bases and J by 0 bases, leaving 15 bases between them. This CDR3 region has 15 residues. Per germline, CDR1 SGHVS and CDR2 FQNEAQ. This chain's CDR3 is CASTPLQGMNTEAFF. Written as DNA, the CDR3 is TGTGCCAGCACCCCACTCCAGGGGATGAACACTGAAGCTTTCTTT. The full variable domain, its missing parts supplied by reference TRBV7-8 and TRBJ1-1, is GAGVSQSPRYKVAKRGQDVALRCDPISGHVSLFWYQQALGQGPEFLTYFQNEAQLDKSGLPSDRFFAERPEGSVSTLKIQRTQQEDSAVYLCASTPLQGMNTEAFFGQGTRLTVV.